Listed below are T cell receptor beta chains from one sample, sequenced in a study of early T cells in non-severe SARS-CoV-2 infection. One entry per CDR3 protein results from TCRdb running MiXCR on the 5' RACE reads. The sample includes just under 65,000 distinct CDR3 sequences, around 12% seen only once; the top ten take around 3.9%. Material: whole blood. The receptors were gathered from an adult who was a healthcare worker with PCR-confirmed SARS-CoV-2 infection or an uninfected control (not recorded which). CDR3s include the opening cysteine and the closing phenylalanine or tryptophan. D genes are given only for firm matches. Where a row states a size, it is once, few, many or the class of an expanded clone; other rows omit it.

many | - | TRBJ1-1 | 14 | TRBV18 | TGTGCCAGCTCACCCGGACCCCTCCCCACTGAAGCTTTCTTT | CASSPGPLPTEAFF
once | TRBD1 | TRBJ2-5 | 15 | TRBV6-2/TRBV6-3 | TGTGCCAGCAGCAATCCTGGGACAGGGATAGAGACCCAGTACTTC | CASSNPGTGIETQYF
many | - | TRBJ2-1 | 12 | TRBV12-3/TRBV12-4 | TGTGCCAGCAGTTTATGGGGCAATGAGCAGTTCTTC | CASSLWGNEQFF
few | - | TRBJ2-1 | 17 | TRBV21-1 | TGTGCCAGCAGCAAAGGAGTGGAGGACAGGGCTTACAATGAGCAGTTCTTC | CASSKGVEDRAYNEQFF
few | - | TRBJ2-7 | 13 | TRBV5-1 | TGCGCCAGCAGCTTCCCAGGGATCTACGAGCAGTACTTC | CASSFPGIYEQYF
few | - | TRBJ2-2 | 14 | TRBV18 | TGTGCCAGCTCACCCGACCGTTTCTCCGGGGAGCTGTTTTTT | CASSPDRFSGELFF
many | - | TRBJ2-5 | 11 | TRBV7-8 | TGTGCCAGCAGCTTAAAAGAGACCCAGTACTTC | CASSLKETQYF
many | - | TRBJ2-7 | 11 | TRBV5-1 | TGCGCCAGCAGCTTGGGGATCGAGCAGTACTTC | CASSLGIEQYF
many | - | TRBJ1-5 | 13 | TRBV7-2 | TGTGCCAGCAGCTCCGGAGTTGGTCAGCCCCAGCATTTT | CASSSGVGQPQHF
few | TRBD2 | TRBJ2-1 | 18 | TRBV19 | TGTGCCAGTAGTCCCGGGACTAGCGGGGGACGGTCCTACAATGAGCAGTTCTTC | CASSPGTSGGRSYNEQFF
few | - | TRBJ2-3 | 11 | TRBV5-5 | TGTGCCAGCAGCCCCAAGGATACGCAGTATTTT | CASSPKDTQYF
few | - | TRBJ2-2 | 14 | TRBV12-3/TRBV12-4 | TGTGCCAGCAGCACCGACAGAAACACCGGGGAGCTGTTTTTT | CASSTDRNTGELFF
- | - | TRBJ1-1 | 11 | TRBV6-6 | TGTGCCAGCAGTACCCGGACAGAAGCTTTCTTT | CASSTRTEAFF
- | - | TRBJ1-4 | 14 | TRBV11-2 | TGTGCCAGCAGCTTTCGTCAGGGCAATGAAAAACTGTTTTTT | CASSFRQGNEKLFF
- | - | TRBJ1-1 | 15 | TRBV12-5 | TGTGCTAGTGGTTTGGTTCTCCGGGACAACACTGAAGCTTTCTTT | CASGLVLRDNTEAFF
few | TRBD1 | TRBJ1-5 | 13 | TRBV19 | TGTGCCTGCAGACAGGGGGCATATCAGCCCCAGCATTTT | CACRQGAYQPQHF
few | TRBD1 | TRBJ2-7 | 15 | TRBV14 | TGTGCCAGCAGCCAGGCCAGGGGGCCTGGGTACGAGCAGTACTTC | CASSQARGPGYEQYF
many | - | TRBJ2-5 | 15 | TRBV11-2 | TGTGCCAGCAGCGTTAACTCGCGGAGCCAAGAGACCCAGTACTTC | CASSVNSRSQETQYF
few | TRBD2 | TRBJ2-1 | 15 | TRBV5-1 | TGCGCCAGCAGCTTGGTTCTAGCGGGGGCAGGGGAGCAGTTCTTC | CASSLVLAGAGEQFF
- | - | TRBJ1-1 | 13 | TRBV9 | TGTGCCAGCAGCCCCCGGGGGGATACTGTAGCTTTCTTT | CASSPRGDTVAFF
- | - | TRBJ1-2 | 11 | TRBV7-9 | TGTGCCAGCAGCGTCGGTTTACAGTACACCTTC | CASSVGLQYTF
- | - | TRBJ1-2 | 11 | TRBV5-1 | TGCGCCAGCAGCTTGGACTATGGCTACACCTTC | CASSLDYGYTF
- | - | TRBJ1-2 | 16 | TRBV6-4 | TGTGCCAGCAGTGACGCCGGAGGACAGTTTTCCTATGGCTACACCTTC | CASSDAGGQFSYGYTF
many | - | TRBJ2-7 | 13 | TRBV10-1 | TGCGCCAGCAGTGACTGGGGATCCTACGAGCAGTACTTC | CASSDWGSYEQYF
- | - | TRBJ2-1 | 15 | TRBV12-3/TRBV12-4 | TGTGCCAGCAGTGTGGACTCCGGCTCCTACAATGAGCAGTTCTTC | CASSVDSGSYNEQFF
many | TRBD2 | TRBJ2-5 | 15 | TRBV6-2/TRBV6-3 | TGTGCCAGCAGCCTTCTAGCGGAGAACCAAGAGACCCAGTACTTC | CASSLLAENQETQYF
- | - | TRBJ1-2 | 14 | TRBV20-1 | TGCAGTGCTAGTTCCCGACTAATGAGCTATGGCTACACCTTC | CSASSRLMSYGYTF
few | - | TRBJ2-4 | 12 | TRBV5-4 | TGTGCCAGCAGCTTTGACGGGGACATTCAGTACTTC | CASSFDGDIQYF
few | TRBD2 | TRBJ2-2 | 16 | TRBV6-6 | TGTGCCAGCAGTTGGCTAGCGGGGGAGCTCACCGGGGAGCTGTTTTTT | CASSWLAGELTGELFF